Below are 23 T cell receptor beta chains sequenced from a single sample in a study of control samples from healthy donors and cancer patients. Produced via immunoSEQ multiplex PCR; TCRdb's table is partial and in-frame only. This table holds approximately 70,000 clones, approximately 90% found once. Sequencing was done on a sample of PBMCs. These receptor sequences come from a woman aged 45 to 65 with colorectal cancer.

The rearrangement uses TRBV5-1 and TRBJ2-3; no definite D call. The CDR3 is made up of 13 amino acids. V lost 0 bases and J 4 bases, leaving 6 bases between the germline ends. Germline V gives CDR1 SGHRS, CDR2 YFSETQ. CDR3 sequence: CASSLDPSDTQYF. CDR3 sequence (DNA): TGCGCCAGCAGCTTGGACCCGTCAGATACGCAGTATTTT. Filled out from reference TRBV5-1 and TRBJ2-3, the complete variable domain reads KAGVTQTPRYLIKTRGQQVTLSCSPISGHRSVSWYQQTPGQGLQFLFEYFSETQRNKGNFPGRFSGRQFSNSRSEMNVSTLELGDSALYLCASSLDPSDTQYFGPGTRLTVL.

This sequence joins TRBV27 and TRBJ2-1, with 12 nucleotides matching TRBD2. The CDR3 is 15 amino acids. The V gene end was trimmed by 6 bases and the J gene end by 5 bases; junction bases not matched to a gene: 5. Germline V gene lookup returns CDR1 MNHEY and CDR2 SMNVEV (reference sequence). The DNA for the CDR3 is TGTGCCAGCAGACCCGGACTAGCGGGAAACAATGAGCAGTTCTTC. Its protein product is CASRPGLAGNNEQFF.

The table lists this clone with a count of one. The chain carries TRBV6-1 and TRBJ1-5; D uncertain. Germline CDR1 MNHNS, CDR2 SASEGT. The V end lost 3 bases, the J end lost 7 bases, and 13 bases lay between the germline ends. CDR3 length: 14 amino acids. The CDR3 reads CASSEWPGQQPQHF. DNA of the CDR3: TGTGCCAGCAGTGAGTGGCCTGGGCAGCAGCCCCAGCATTTT.

The CDR3 DNA reads TGCAGCGTTGAGTCGCGCTATGGCTACACCTTC. Protein: CSVESRYGYTF. This chain uses TRBV29-1 with TRBJ1-2; D is uncertain. The V gene's germline CDR1 is SQVTM and CDR2 ANQGSEA. This CDR3 region has 11 residues. V was trimmed by 3 bases and J by 4 bases, leaving 6 bases between them.

This clone was seen once. The chain carries TRBV7-2 and TRBJ2-7; maybe TRBD1 (6 bases). CDR3 length: 14 residues. Germline CDR1 reads SGHTA; CDR2 reads FQGNSA. V lost 0 bases and J lost 4, with 10 bases in between. In nucleotides, the CDR3 is TGTGCCAGCAGCTTAGCGTCCAGGGGTTACGAGCAGTACTTC. Encoded protein: CASSLASRGYEQYF.

Written as DNA, the CDR3 is TGTGCCAGTAGTATAGAATCGACAGGCTCCTACAATGAGCAGTTCTTC. Residues: CASSIESTGSYNEQFF. The chain uses TRBV19 and TRBJ2-1, with TRBD1 as a possible D gene (6 bases). V dropped 0 bases and J dropped 0 bases, with 9 bases sitting between them. CDR3 length: 16 amino acids. The germline V gene has CDR1 LNHDA and CDR2 SQIVND (reference sequence).

The chain carries TRBV11-2 and TRBJ2-1, with D possibly called TRBD1 or TRBD2 (5 bases each). Trimming cost V 5 bases and J 0 bases, with 14 bases left between them. CDR1 SGHAT and CDR2 FQNNGV come from the germline V gene. There are 16 residues in the CDR3. DNA of the CDR3: TGTGCCAGCAGCCCTTTGACGGGGCGCTCCTACAATGAGCAGTTCTTC. This translates into CASSPLTGRSYNEQFF.

The chain's CDR3 is CASSYSPRQETQYF. CDR3 bases: TGTGCCAGCAGTTACTCGCCAAGACAAGAGACCCAGTACTTC. The chain is built from TRBV6-2 or TRBV6-3 and TRBJ2-5; D remains unclear. The CDR3 totals 14 residues. Between the trimmed V and J ends, which lost 0 bases and 2 bases, there was a span of 7 bases. The germline gives CDR1 MNHEY, CDR2 SVGEGT.

The V call is TRBV12-3 or TRBV12-4, the J call TRBJ1-1; 7 bases are a match to TRBD1. The junction had 3 bases not matched to a gene; V was cut back by 3 bases and J by 5 bases. The CDR3 is 13 residues long. The CDR3 region has the DNA TGTGCCAGCAGTTTTAACAGGGGTACTGAAGCTTTCTTT. Protein sequence: CASSFNRGTEAFF.

This rearrangement joins TRBV5-1 to TRBJ2-7, with D possibly matching TRBD1 (6 bases). There are 13 residues in the CDR3. Germline CDR1 and CDR2: SGHRS and YFSETQ. Trimming shortened V by 1 base and J by 3 bases, and 8 bases separated the two germline ends. CDR3 protein: CASSLNRDYEQYF. The CDR3 nucleotides read TGCGCCAGCAGCTTGAACAGGGACTACGAGCAGTACTTC.

The gene calls are TRBV5-1 and TRBJ2-2; no clear D. Germline-derived CDR1 and CDR2 are SGHRS and YFSETQ. V dropped 3 bases and J dropped 2 bases, with 17 bases sitting between them. This CDR3 spans 17 amino acids. The CDR3 spells CASSWNVEKPNTGELFF. Written as DNA, the CDR3 is TGCGCCAGCAGCTGGAATGTAGAGAAACCAAACACCGGGGAGCTGTTTTTT.

The V call is TRBV7-8, the J call TRBJ1-6, with TRBD1 matching over 9 bases. V lost 3 bases and J lost 5; bases outside the gene matches: 5. The germline V gene has CDR1 SGHVS and CDR2 FQNEAQ. CDR3 length equals 16 residues. In DNA, the CDR3 is TGTGCCAGCAGCTTTTCGGGACAGGGTAATAATTCACCCCTCCACTTT. It specifies CASSFSGQGNNSPLHF.

This rearrangement joins TRBV6-1 to TRBJ1-3; weak D call: TRBD1 (5 bases). Germline V gene lookup returns CDR1 MNHNS and CDR2 SASEGT. V was trimmed by 7 bases and J by 1 base, leaving 17 bases between them. The CDR3 covers 16 residues. The CDR3 bases are TGTGCCAGCACTGACCTCAGGGATGAATCTGGAAACACCATATATTTT. Its translation: CASTDLRDESGNTIYF.

The V gene is TRBV6-6, the J gene TRBJ1-3, with a weak D call TRBD1 (6 bases). Germline V gene lookup returns CDR1 MNHNY and CDR2 SVGAGI (reference sequence). The V end was cut by 5 bases, the J end by 0 bases, with 20 bases between. The CDR3 covers 18 residues. For the CDR3, the DNA is TGTGCCAGCAGTCGCGCGAGGGGGGGATCAGGCTCTGGAAACACCATATATTTT. Translation gives CASSRARGGSGSGNTIYF.

This chain joins TRBV28 and TRBJ2-1; 9 positions agree with TRBD2. V trimming: 4 bases; J trimming: 7 bases; junction bases outside the gene matches: 11. CDR3 length: 16 residues. Per the germline V gene, CDR1 is MDHEN and CDR2 is SYDVKM. The CDR3 loop reads CASSSPSGNKVNEQFF. DNA of the CDR3: TGTGCCAGCAGTTCCCCTAGCGGGAATAAGGTGAATGAGCAGTTCTTC.

The chain carries TRBV7-7 and TRBJ2-5; D perhaps matches TRBD2 (6 bases). CDR1 and CDR2 (germline): SSHAT, FNYEAQ (reference sequence). The CDR3 runs 17 residues. V lost 5 bases to trimming and J lost 1 base, with 20 bases between them. CDR3 sequence (DNA): TGTGCCAGCAGCCACGGGGGTTGGGGAGAGGCCCAAGAGACCCAGTACTTC. Translation: CASSHGGWGEAQETQYF.

The V call is TRBV12-3 or TRBV12-4, the J call TRBJ2-5, with D possibly matching TRBD2 (5 bases). V lost 8 bases, J lost 5 bases, and 12 bases lay in between. This CDR3 comprises 12 residues. CDR3 protein: CASARGWETQYF. In nucleotides, the CDR3 is TGTGCCAGCGCAAGAGGGTGGGAGACCCAGTACTTC.

Worth noting for this clone: Within the sample, other DNA sequences also encode this same CDR3. The CDR3 DNA reads TGTGCCAGCAGCCAAACTAGCGGGGGTTCCTACGAGCAGTACTTC. It encodes CASSQTSGGSYEQYF. The chain has TRBV3-1 (or the pseudogene TRBV3-2) and TRBJ2-7, with 11 bases fitting TRBD2. CDR1 is LGHDT and CDR2 is YNNKEL in the germline V gene (reference sequence). This CDR3 has 15 residues. J lost 1 base, V lost 2 bases, and 1 base had no gene match.

The rearrangement uses TRBV30 and TRBJ1-5, with D perhaps matching TRBD1 (6 bases). Germline CDR1 reads GTSNPN; CDR2 reads SVGIG (reference sequence). V was clipped by 1 base and J by 3 bases, with 13 bases between them. The CDR3 runs to 15 residues. The chain's CDR3 is CAWSALGGSNQPQHF. CDR3 DNA sequence: TGTGCCTGGAGTGCCCTAGGGGGGTCCAATCAGCCCCAGCATTTT.

V gene TRBV5-8 combines with J gene TRBJ2-5; D remains unclear. The V and J ends lost 3 bases and 1 base respectively, with 10 bases between them. This CDR3 comprises 14 residues. In germline, CDR1 is SGHTS, CDR2 YDEGEE. CDR3 nucleotides: TGTGCCAGCAGCTCGTCAGTATTCCAAGAGACCCAGTACTTC. This translates into CASSSSVFQETQYF.

This clone was found once. The chain joins TRBV11-3 to TRBJ2-3; D call uncertain. CDR1 and CDR2 from the germline V gene are SGHNT and YENEEA. This CDR3 is 12 amino acids long. V lost 4 bases, J lost 2 bases, and 4 bases lay in between. The CDR3 DNA reads TGTGCCAGCAGCTACGACACAGATACGCAGTATTTT. It specifies CASSYDTDTQYF.

This chain links TRBV5-6 with TRBJ1-1, with D uncertain. The CDR3 runs to 12 residues. The V gene lost 0 bases and the J gene lost 11 bases, with 11 bases spanning the gap. Germline V CDR1 and CDR2: SGHDT, YYEEEE. Here the CDR3 DNA reads TGTGCCAGCAGCTTGGATTTTGGATATGCTTTCTTT. Translating gives CASSLDFGYAFF.

The rearrangement joins TRBV5-1 to TRBJ2-5, with D perhaps matching TRBD1 (5 bases). Trimming pared 3 bases from V and 4 bases from J, leaving 10 bases between. The CDR3 totals 13 residues. Germline CDR1 reads SGHRS; CDR2 reads YFSETQ. The CDR3 reads CASSSQGIETQYF. The CDR3 DNA follows: TGCGCCAGCAGCTCTCAGGGTATAGAGACCCAGTACTTC.